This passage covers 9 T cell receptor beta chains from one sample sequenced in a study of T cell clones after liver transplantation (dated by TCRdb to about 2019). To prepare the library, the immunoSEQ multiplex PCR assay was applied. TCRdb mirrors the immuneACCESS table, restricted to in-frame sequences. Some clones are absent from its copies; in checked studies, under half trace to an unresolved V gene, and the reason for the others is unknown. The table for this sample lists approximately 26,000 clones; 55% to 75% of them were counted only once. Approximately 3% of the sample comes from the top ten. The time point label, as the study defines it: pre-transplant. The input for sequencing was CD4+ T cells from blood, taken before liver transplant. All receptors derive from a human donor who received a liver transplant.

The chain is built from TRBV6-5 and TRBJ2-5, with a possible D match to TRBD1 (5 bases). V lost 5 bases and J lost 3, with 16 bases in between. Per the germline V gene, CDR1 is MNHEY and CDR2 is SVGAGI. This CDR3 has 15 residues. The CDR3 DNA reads TGTGCCAGCAGTCAGTCAAGGGGCAGAGAAGAGACCCAGTACTTC. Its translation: CASSQSRGREETQYF.

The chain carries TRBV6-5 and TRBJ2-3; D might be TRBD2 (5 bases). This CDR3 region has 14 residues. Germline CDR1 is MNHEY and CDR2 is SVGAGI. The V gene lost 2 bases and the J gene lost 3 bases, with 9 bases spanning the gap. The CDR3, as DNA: TGTGCCAGCAGTTACCGAGGGAATACAGATACGCAGTATTTT. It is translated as CASSYRGNTDTQYF.

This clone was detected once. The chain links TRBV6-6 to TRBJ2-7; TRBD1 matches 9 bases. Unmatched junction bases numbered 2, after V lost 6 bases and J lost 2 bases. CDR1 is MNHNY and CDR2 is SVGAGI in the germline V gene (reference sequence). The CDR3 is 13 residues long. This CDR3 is CASRGQGPYEQYF. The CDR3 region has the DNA TGTGCCAGCAGAGGACAGGGGCCCTACGAGCAGTACTTC.

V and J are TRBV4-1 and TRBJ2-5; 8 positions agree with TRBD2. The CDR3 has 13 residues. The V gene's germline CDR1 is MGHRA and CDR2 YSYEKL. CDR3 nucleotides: TGCGCAAGCTCGGCCAGCGGGAGCGAGACCCAGTACTTC. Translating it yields CASSASGSETQYF.

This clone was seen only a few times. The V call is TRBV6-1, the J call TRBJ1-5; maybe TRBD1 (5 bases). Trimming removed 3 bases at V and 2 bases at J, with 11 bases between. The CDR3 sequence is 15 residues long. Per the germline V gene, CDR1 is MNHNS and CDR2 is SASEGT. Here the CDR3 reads CASSDRREGNQPQHF. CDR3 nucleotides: TGTGCCAGCAGTGACCGCAGGGAAGGCAATCAGCCCCAGCATTTT.

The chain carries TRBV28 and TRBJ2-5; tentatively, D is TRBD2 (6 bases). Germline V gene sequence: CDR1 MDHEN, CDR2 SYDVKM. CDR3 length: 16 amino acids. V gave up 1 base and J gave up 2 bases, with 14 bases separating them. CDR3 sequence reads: CASSLLGRAGQETQYF. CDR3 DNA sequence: TGTGCCAGCAGTTTATTAGGTAGGGCGGGACAAGAGACCCAGTACTTC.

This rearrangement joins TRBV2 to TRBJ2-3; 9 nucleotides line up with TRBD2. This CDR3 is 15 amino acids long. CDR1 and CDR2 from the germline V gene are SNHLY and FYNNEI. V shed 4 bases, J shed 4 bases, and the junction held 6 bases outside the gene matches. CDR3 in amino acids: CASSGLAVSADTQYF. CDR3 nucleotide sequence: TGTGCCAGCAGTGGACTAGCGGTTAGTGCAGATACGCAGTATTTT.

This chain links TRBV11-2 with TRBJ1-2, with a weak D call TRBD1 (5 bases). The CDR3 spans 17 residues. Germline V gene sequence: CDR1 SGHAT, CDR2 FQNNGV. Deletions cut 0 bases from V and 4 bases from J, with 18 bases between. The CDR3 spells CASSLEGSGRRSYGYTF. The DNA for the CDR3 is TGTGCCAGCAGCTTAGAGGGTTCAGGGAGGCGAAGCTATGGCTACACCTTC.

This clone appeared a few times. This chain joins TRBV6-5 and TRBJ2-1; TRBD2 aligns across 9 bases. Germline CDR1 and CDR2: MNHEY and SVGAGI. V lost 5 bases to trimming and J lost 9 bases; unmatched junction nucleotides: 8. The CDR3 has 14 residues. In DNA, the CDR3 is TGTGCCAGCAGTGAGGCGGGGGGGGCATTTGAGCAGTTCTTC. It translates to CASSEAGGAFEQFF.